This TCR beta chain was sequenced in a study of T cells in Graves' hyperthyroidism and ophthalmopathy. Germline V gene lookup returns CDR1 DFQATT and CDR2 SNEGSKA (reference sequence). The junction had 8 bases not matched to a gene; V was cut back by 2 bases and J by 5 bases. The CDR3 is 15 residues long. Study outcomes and limitations: In the blood, most expanded thyroid clonotypes above 0.001 appeared as well.

This clonotype was recorded many times. The antigen is not known. The investigators amplified TCR beta CDR3 regions from RNA transcripts. Primed by the HTBI set, a first-round RT-PCR was run on the TCR CDR3. MiXCR was run by TCRdb on the multiplex PCR reads, yielding one entry per CDR3 protein. The repertoire holds 730,000 or so distinct CDR3 sequences, with around 20% as singletons. This sequence was found in a woman between 45 and 60 years old with Graves' hyperthyroidism that later progressed to Graves' ophthalmopathy. Material: blood. The chain employs TRBV20-1 and TRBJ2-5; TRBD1 agrees at 10 bases. CDR3 bases: TGCAGTGCTAGATCTTGGGGACAGGGGAAGGAGACCCAGTACTTC. Protein: CSARSWGQGKETQYF.